These 30 T cell receptor beta chains were sequenced from one sample in a study of beta chain features in type 1 diabetes. Expressed TCRB transcripts got sequenced, as all isolated RNA was reverse transcribed. The method was immunoSEQ multiplex PCR; TCRdb's version includes in-frame clones alone and lacks a portion of them. The table has over 700,000 clones, 17% seen once; the top ten hold about 0.02%. Sequencing input: naive CD4+ T cells from blood. The receptors were sampled from a woman under 30 in good health.

This clone turned up a few times. This chain connects TRBV7-2 to TRBJ1-5; D is uncertain. V lost 3 bases, J lost 1 base, and 10 bases lay in between. The CDR3 totals 15 residues. Germline CDR1 and CDR2: SGHTA and FQGNSA. The CDR3 sequence is CASSLRVGSNQPQHF. The CDR3 DNA sequence: TGTGCCAGCAGCTTGAGGGTGGGCAGCAATCAGCCCCAGCATTTT.

This clone was counted only a few times. The chain couples TRBV7-9 to TRBJ1-2; tentatively, D is TRBD1 (6 bases). This CDR3 has 14 residues. The V end was cut by 2 bases, the J end by 6 bases, with 13 bases between. In germline, CDR1 is SEHNR, CDR2 FQNEAQ (reference sequence). The CDR3 DNA follows: TGTGCCAGCAGCTTAAGTAGGGGGTTGAATGGCTACACCTTC. Its translation: CASSLSRGLNGYTF.

This clone was seen more than once but under ten times. The chain couples TRBV28 to TRBJ1-1; no clear D gene. Germline assignment: CDR1 MDHEN and CDR2 SYDVKM. CDR3 length: 11 residues. V was cut by 6 bases and J by 7 bases, with 9 bases left in between. Here the CDR3 reads CASSRRVEAFF. CDR3 nucleotide sequence: TGTGCCAGCAGCCGAAGGGTTGAAGCTTTCTTT.

This clone was recorded a few times. V usage is TRBV7-2 and J usage is TRBJ2-2; no clear D. V was pared by 1 base and J by 0 bases, with 9 bases between. The V gene's germline CDR1 is SGHTA and CDR2 FQGNSA. CDR3 size: 16 residues. CDR3 amino acids: CASSLGPQTNTGELFF. The DNA for the CDR3 is TGTGCCAGCAGCTTAGGGCCCCAGACGAACACCGGGGAGCTGTTTTTT.

This clone was detected a few times. The chain couples TRBV9 to TRBJ1-4; D is uncertain. The CDR3 runs 14 residues. Trimming stripped 1 base from V and 7 bases from J, with 11 bases between. Germline CDR1 SGDLS, CDR2 YYNGEE. The CDR3 nucleotides read TGTGCCAGCAGCGTACAGCATAGTGGTGAAAAACTGTTTTTT. Its translation: CASSVQHSGEKLFF.

This clone was seen a handful of times. The CDR3 loop is CASSFAGSRAQYF. The CDR3 DNA sequence: TGTGCCAGCAGCTTTGCCGGATCTCGGGCCCAGTACTTC. V usage is TRBV11-2 and J usage is TRBJ2-5; no clear D gene. CDR1 and CDR2 from the germline V gene are SGHAT and FQNNGV. V lost 3 bases to trimming and J lost 9 bases, with 14 bases between them. The CDR3 runs 13 residues.

Details on this clone: This same CDR3 is encoded by further DNA sequences in the sample. The chain is built from TRBV7-3 and TRBJ1-5; no definite D call. V shed 0 bases and J shed 0 bases, with 0 bases lying between them. The CDR3 is made up of 13 amino acids. Per the germline V gene, CDR1 is SGHTA and CDR2 is FQGTGA. DNA for the CDR3: TGTGCCAGCAGCTTAACTAGCAATCAGCCCCAGCATTTT. This encodes CASSLTSNQPQHF.

The V and J genes are TRBV6-5 and TRBJ2-7, with D perhaps matching TRBD2 (5 bases). This CDR3 has 15 residues. Germline V gives CDR1 MNHEY, CDR2 SVGAGI. V was shortened by 2 bases and J by 5 bases, with 16 bases between the two germline ends. CDR3 in DNA: TGTGCCAGCAGTTACGCTTACAGCGGAGGCGACGAGCAGTACTTC. It encodes CASSYAYSGGDEQYF.

This clone was seen a few times. The chain recombines TRBV5-4 with TRBJ2-3; tentatively, D is TRBD2 (6 bases). The CDR3 has 14 residues. V was cut by 3 bases and J by 0 bases, with 8 bases left in between. The germline V gene has CDR1 SGHNT and CDR2 YYREEE (reference sequence). The CDR3, as DNA: TGTGCCAGCAGCTACGGGACTAGCACAGATACGCAGTATTTT. Its protein product is CASSYGTSTDTQYF.

The chain combines TRBV4-3 with TRBJ1-1; D uncertain. V lost 5 bases and J lost 2, with 12 bases in between. CDR1 LGHNA and CDR2 YSLEER come from the germline V gene. There are 14 residues in the CDR3. The CDR3 is CASSSRPTNTEAFF. The CDR3 DNA sequence: TGCGCCAGCAGCTCTCGTCCTACCAACACTGAAGCTTTCTTT.

The CDR3 sequence is CASSLDWGRNTGELFF. CDR3 nucleotides: TGCGCCAGCAGCTTGGATTGGGGCCGGAACACCGGGGAGCTGTTTTTT. This rearrangement joins TRBV5-1 to TRBJ2-2, with a tentative D call TRBD1 (5 bases). The germline CDR1 and CDR2 sequences are SGHRS and YFSETQ. Trimming left V 0 bases short and J 1 base short, with 10 bases between. The CDR3 contains 16 residues.

This clone has more than one count but fewer than ten. The chain has TRBV9 and TRBJ2-7, with D tentatively TRBD2 (5 bases). The CDR3 extends over 13 amino acids. Germline loops: CDR1 SGDLS, CDR2 YYNGEE. Trimming stripped 3 bases from V and 6 bases from J, with 13 bases between. CDR3 protein: CASSGSSEGEQYF. In DNA, the CDR3 is TGTGCCAGCAGCGGAAGCTCCGAGGGCGAGCAGTACTTC. Complete variable domain (other parts from reference TRBV9 and TRBJ2-7): DSGVTQTPKHLITATGQRVTLRCSPRSGDLSVYWYQQSLDQGLQFLIQYYNGEERAKGNILERFSAQQFPDLHSELNLSSLELGDSALYFCASSGSSEGEQYFGPGTRLTVT.

V is TRBV11-1 and J is TRBJ2-3; 7 bases are shared with TRBD2. Germline CDR1 SGHAT, CDR2 FQDESV (reference sequence). The V segment lost 3 bases and the J segment 7 bases; nucleotides outside the gene matches: 13. This CDR3 region has 16 residues. The CDR3 here is CASSFARGRNGHTQYF. The DNA for the CDR3 is TGTGCCAGCAGCTTCGCTCGCGGGAGAAACGGACATACGCAGTATTTT.

The table lists this clone with many counts. The chain links TRBV14 to TRBJ2-1, with 8 bases fitting TRBD2. Germline V gene data show CDR1 as SGHDN and CDR2 as FVKESK. The CDR3 length is 14 residues. With 1 base clipped from V and 7 bases from J, the junction kept 3 bases outside the gene matches. The chain's CDR3 is CASSQGGRWNEQFF. The CDR3, as DNA: TGTGCCAGCAGCCAAGGCGGGAGGTGGAATGAGCAGTTCTTC.

This sequence joins TRBV11-2 and TRBJ2-5, with 8 positions matching TRBD2. Unmatched junction bases numbered 6, after V lost 5 bases and J lost 4 bases. This CDR3 is built from 14 residues. Germline V gives CDR1 SGHAT, CDR2 FQNNGV. The CDR3 here is CASSVGLAGETQYF. In DNA form, the CDR3 reads TGTGCCAGCAGCGTCGGACTAGCTGGAGAGACCCAGTACTTC.

This clone has only a few counts. The rearrangement links TRBV20-1 to TRBJ2-5; no reliable D call. Germline V CDR1 and CDR2: DFQATT, SNEGSKA (reference sequence). The CDR3 has 11 residues. V was shortened by 0 bases and J by 5 bases, with 4 bases between the two germline ends. The DNA of the CDR3 is TGCAGTGCTAGAGATTGGGAGACCCAGTACTTC. This encodes CSARDWETQYF.

This clone showed up just once. The CDR3 region has the DNA TGCAGTGCTAGGGGGGATGGCTGGGCTTTCTTT. Protein: CSARGDGWAFF. The V and J genes are TRBV20-1 and TRBJ1-1, with D tentatively TRBD1 (5 bases). Germline values: CDR1 DFQATT, CDR2 SNEGSKA (reference sequence). The CDR3 is 11 amino acids. V was shortened by 3 bases and J by 11 bases, with 13 bases between the two germline ends.

This clone was found a few times. The V gene is TRBV5-4, the J gene TRBJ1-2; D may be TRBD1 (5 bases). The CDR3 covers 14 residues. Between the trimmed V and J ends, which lost 0 bases and 7 bases, there was a span of 13 bases. Germline V gives CDR1 SGHNT, CDR2 YYREEE (reference sequence). The chain's CDR3 is CASSLGQRSTGYTF. For the CDR3, the DNA is TGTGCCAGCAGCTTGGGACAGAGAAGCACTGGCTACACCTTC.

This clone has just a few counts. V gene TRBV28 combines with J gene TRBJ2-7; 9 nucleotides match TRBD1. CDR3 length equals 15 residues. The germline V gene has CDR1 MDHEN and CDR2 SYDVKM. J gave up 4 bases and V 1 base, and 5 bases lay outside the gene matches. The DNA of the CDR3 is TGTGCCAGCAGTTTATATGGACAGGGGAATTACGAGCAGTACTTC. It codes for CASSLYGQGNYEQYF.

The genes are TRBV28 and TRBJ2-6, with 8 positions matching TRBD1. The CDR3 length is 18 residues. The germline V gene has CDR1 MDHEN and CDR2 SYDVKM. The trim removed 5 bases at V and 0 bases at J, leaving 9 bases unmatched. Here the CDR3 DNA reads TGTGCCAGCAGTCCCAGGACAGGGTGGCTCTCTGGGGCCAACGTCCTGACTTTC. Translation: CASSPRTGWLSGANVLTF.

This chain joins TRBV2 and TRBJ2-5; tentative D call: TRBD1 (6 bases). The CDR3 contains 14 residues. The V gene's germline CDR1 is SNHLY and CDR2 FYNNEI. The germline V and J ends were trimmed by 8 bases and 1 base, with 14 bases remaining between them. As DNA, the CDR3 is TGTGCCAGCCGGGTTGGGGGCTCCCAAGAGACCCAGTACTTC. Translation: CASRVGGSQETQYF.

The V and J genes are TRBV11-2 and TRBJ1-2, with unresolved D. The V gene lost 5 bases and the J gene lost 3 bases, with 10 bases spanning the gap. CDR1 SGHAT and CDR2 FQNNGV come from the germline V gene. CDR3 length: 13 residues. The CDR3, as DNA: TGTGCCAGCAGCGGGTACCACGACTATGGCTACACCTTC. As protein: CASSGYHDYGYTF.

This chain joins TRBV4-1 and TRBJ1-5; no reliable D call. V was pared by 5 bases and J by 1 base, with 15 bases between. Germline loops: CDR1 MGHRA, CDR2 YSYEKL. CDR3 length equals 16 residues. In DNA, the CDR3 is TGCGCCAGCAGCTCCCAGCATCGGTTAAGCAATCAGCCCCAGCATTTT. It yields the protein CASSSQHRLSNQPQHF.

The rearrangement joins TRBV14 to TRBJ1-5; possible D gene TRBD1, 6 bases. Germline values: CDR1 SGHDN, CDR2 FVKESK. The CDR3 runs 14 residues. Trimming shortened V by 3 bases and J by 5 bases, and 11 bases separated the two germline ends. Here the CDR3 reads CASSHSRTDQPQHF. The CDR3 DNA follows: TGTGCCAGCAGCCACTCGCGGACAGATCAGCCCCAGCATTTT. Drawing the rest from reference TRBV14 and TRBJ1-5, the complete variable domain is EAGVTQFPSHSVIEKGQTVTLRCDPISGHDNLYWYRRVMGKEIKFLLHFVKESKQDESGMPNNRFLAERTGGTYSTLKVQPAELEDSGVYFCASSHSRTDQPQHFGDGTRLSIL.

V usage is TRBV7-8 and J usage is TRBJ2-1; D may be TRBD1 or TRBD2 (8 bases each). The germline V gene has CDR1 SGHVS and CDR2 FQNEAQ. V lost 7 bases to trimming and J lost 9 bases, with 25 bases between them. There are 16 residues in the CDR3. CDR3 sequence reads: CASTHQGASGLVEQFF. The CDR3 DNA reads as TGTGCCAGCACCCACCAGGGGGCTAGCGGGCTCGTTGAGCAGTTCTTC. The full variable domain, in which reference TRBV7-8 and TRBJ2-1 provide the parts outside the CDR3, is GAGVSQSPRYKVAKRGQDVALRCDPISGHVSLFWYQQALGQGPEFLTYFQNEAQLDKSGLPSDRFFAERPEGSVSTLKIQRTQQEDSAVYLCASTHQGASGLVEQFFGPGTRLTVL.

The V call is TRBV7-9, the J call TRBJ2-2; 7 bases fit TRBD2. The trim removed 4 bases at V and 4 bases at J, leaving 9 bases unmatched. Germline-derived CDR1 and CDR2 are SEHNR and FQNEAQ (reference sequence). The CDR3 has 16 residues. CDR3 amino acids: CASSSPLRESTGELFF. In DNA form, the CDR3 reads TGTGCCAGCAGCTCCCCGCTGCGGGAGTCCACCGGGGAGCTGTTTTTT.

This clone was recorded a few times. The rearrangement uses TRBV27 and TRBJ2-7; 9 bases are shared with TRBD1. J gave up 2 bases and V 10 bases, and 12 bases lay outside the gene matches. The CDR3 totals 15 residues. Germline V gene data show CDR1 as MNHEY and CDR2 as SMNVEV (reference sequence). This CDR3 reads CATQDRGALPYEQYF. DNA of the CDR3: TGTGCCACCCAGGACAGGGGCGCCCTACCCTACGAGCAGTACTTC.

Note on this clone: One junction end disagrees with the germline gene, perhaps due to a read error. The V gene is TRBV10-3, the J gene TRBJ2-7; 9 bases agree with TRBD1. The CDR3 is made up of 11 amino acids. CDR1 and CDR2 (germline): ENHRY, SYGVKD. The CDR3 region is CAISEGQGLHF. CDR3 bases: TGTGCCATCAGTGAGGGACAGGGGCTGCACTTC.

The chain employs TRBV7-2 and TRBJ2-7; perhaps TRBD2 as D (5 bases). The length of the CDR3 is 14 residues. The V gene's germline CDR1 is SGHTA and CDR2 FQGNSA. Trimming pared 1 base from V and 3 bases from J, leaving 10 bases between. The CDR3 nucleotides are TGTGCCAGCAGCTTAGGACTACTCGACTACGAGCAGTACTTC. Protein product: CASSLGLLDYEQYF.

A note on this clone: In the same sample, other DNA sequences code for this CDR3. Here the CDR3 reads CSARGAYEQYF. The CDR3 DNA reads as TGCAGTGCTAGGGGAGCCTACGAGCAGTACTTC. V is TRBV20-1 and J is TRBJ2-7; a possible D gene is TRBD2 (5 bases). The V gene lost 3 bases and the J gene lost 2 bases, with 5 bases spanning the gap. The CDR3 has 11 amino acids. CDR1 DFQATT and CDR2 SNEGSKA come from the germline V gene (reference sequence).